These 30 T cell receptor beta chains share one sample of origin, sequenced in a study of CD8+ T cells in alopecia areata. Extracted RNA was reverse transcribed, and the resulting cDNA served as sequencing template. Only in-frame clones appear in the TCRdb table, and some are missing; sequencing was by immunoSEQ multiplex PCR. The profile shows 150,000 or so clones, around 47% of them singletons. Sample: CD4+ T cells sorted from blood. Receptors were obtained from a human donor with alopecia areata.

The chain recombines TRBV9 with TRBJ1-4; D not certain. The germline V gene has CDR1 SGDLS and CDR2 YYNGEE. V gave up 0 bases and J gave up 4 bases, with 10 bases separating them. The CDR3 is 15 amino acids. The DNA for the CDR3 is TGTGCCAGCAGCGTAGCTGGGCACCATAATGAAAAACTGTTTTTT. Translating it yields CASSVAGHHNEKLFF.

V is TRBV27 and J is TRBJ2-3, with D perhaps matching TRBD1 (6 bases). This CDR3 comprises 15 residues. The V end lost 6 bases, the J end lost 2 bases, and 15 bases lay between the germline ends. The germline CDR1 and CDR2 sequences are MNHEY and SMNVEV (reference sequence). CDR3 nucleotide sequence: TGTGCCAGCAGCACCTTGGGGGCCAACACAGATACGCAGTATTTT. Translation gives CASSTLGANTDTQYF.

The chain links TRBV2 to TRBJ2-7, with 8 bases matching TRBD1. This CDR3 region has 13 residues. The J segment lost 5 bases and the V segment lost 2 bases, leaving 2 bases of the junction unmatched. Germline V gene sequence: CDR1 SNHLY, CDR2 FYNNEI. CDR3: CASSEYRGDEQYF. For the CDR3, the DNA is TGTGCCAGCAGTGAATACAGGGGGGACGAGCAGTACTTC.

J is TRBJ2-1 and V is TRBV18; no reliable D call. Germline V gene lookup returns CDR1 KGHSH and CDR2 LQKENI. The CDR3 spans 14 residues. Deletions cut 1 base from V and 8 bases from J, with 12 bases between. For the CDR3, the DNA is TGTGCCAGCTCACCACTTCGTAGTAGTGATGAGCAGTTCTTC. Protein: CASSPLRSSDEQFF.

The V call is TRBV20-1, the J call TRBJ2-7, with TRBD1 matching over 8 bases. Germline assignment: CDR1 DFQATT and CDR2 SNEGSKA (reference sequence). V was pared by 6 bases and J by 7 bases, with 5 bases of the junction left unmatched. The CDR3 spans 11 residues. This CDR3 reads CSAGRGREQYF. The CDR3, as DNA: TGCAGTGCCGGCAGGGGGCGAGAGCAGTACTTC.

CDR3 in amino acids: CASIALGYHEQFF. The CDR3 bases are TGTGCCAGCATCGCTCTCGGCTATCATGAGCAGTTCTTC. The V gene is TRBV2, the J gene TRBJ2-1; D not resolved. The CDR3 covers 13 residues. Deletions cut 7 bases from V and 8 bases from J, with 15 bases between. The V gene's germline CDR1 is SNHLY and CDR2 FYNNEI. Looking up the rest from reference TRBV2 and TRBJ2-1 gives the full variable domain: EPEVTQTPSHQVTQMGQEVILRCVPISNHLYFYWYRQILGQKVEFLVSFYNNEISEKSEIFDDQFSVERPDGSNFTLKIRSTKLEDSAMYFCASIALGYHEQFFGPGTRLTVL.

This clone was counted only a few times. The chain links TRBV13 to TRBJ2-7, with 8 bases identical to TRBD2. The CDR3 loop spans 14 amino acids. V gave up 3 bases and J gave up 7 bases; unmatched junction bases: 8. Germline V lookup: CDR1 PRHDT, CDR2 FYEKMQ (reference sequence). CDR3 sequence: CASSFGLAGREQYF. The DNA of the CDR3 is TGTGCCAGCAGCTTCGGGCTAGCGGGCCGAGAGCAGTACTTC.

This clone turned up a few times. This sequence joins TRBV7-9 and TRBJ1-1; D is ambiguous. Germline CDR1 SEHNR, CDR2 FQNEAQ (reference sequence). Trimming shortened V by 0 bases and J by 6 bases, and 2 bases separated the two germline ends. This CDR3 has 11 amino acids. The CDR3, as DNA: TGTGCCAGCAGCTTAGCGGCTGAAGCTTTCTTT. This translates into CASSLAAEAFF. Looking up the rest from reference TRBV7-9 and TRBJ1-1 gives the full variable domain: DTGVSQNPRHKITKRGQNVTFRCDPISEHNRLYWYRQTLGQGPEFLTYFQNEAQLEKSRLLSDRFSAERPKGSFSTLEIQRTEQGDSAMYLCASSLAAEAFFGQGTRLTVV.

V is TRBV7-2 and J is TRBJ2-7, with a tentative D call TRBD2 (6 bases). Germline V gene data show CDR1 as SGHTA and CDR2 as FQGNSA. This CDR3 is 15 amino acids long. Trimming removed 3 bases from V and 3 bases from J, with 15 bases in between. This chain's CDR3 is CASSFVGGALYEQYF. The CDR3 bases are TGTGCCAGCAGCTTTGTAGGCGGGGCCCTCTACGAGCAGTACTTC. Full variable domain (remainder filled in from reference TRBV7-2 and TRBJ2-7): GAGVSQSPSNKVTEKGKDVELRCDPISGHTALYWYRQSLGQGLEFLIYFQGNSAPDKSGLPSDRFSAERTGGSVSTLTIQRTQQEDSAVYLCASSFVGGALYEQYFGPGTRLTVT.

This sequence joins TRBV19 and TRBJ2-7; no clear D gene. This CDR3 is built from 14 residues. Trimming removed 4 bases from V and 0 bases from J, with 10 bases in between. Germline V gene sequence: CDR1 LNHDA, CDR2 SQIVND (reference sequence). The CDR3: CASSRQIDSYEQYF. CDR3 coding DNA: TGTGCCAGTAGTAGACAAATTGACTCCTACGAGCAGTACTTC.

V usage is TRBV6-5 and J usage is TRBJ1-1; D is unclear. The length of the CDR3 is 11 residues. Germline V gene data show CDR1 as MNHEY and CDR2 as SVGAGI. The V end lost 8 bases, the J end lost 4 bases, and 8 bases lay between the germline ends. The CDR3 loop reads CASRNPTEAFF. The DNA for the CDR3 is TGTGCCAGCCGCAATCCCACTGAAGCTTTCTTT.

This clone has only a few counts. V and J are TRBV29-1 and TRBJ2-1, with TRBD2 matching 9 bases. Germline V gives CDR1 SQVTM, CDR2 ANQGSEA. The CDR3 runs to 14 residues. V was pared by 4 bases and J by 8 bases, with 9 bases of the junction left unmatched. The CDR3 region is CSVVMLAGRYEQFF. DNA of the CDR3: TGCAGCGTTGTCATGCTAGCGGGAAGGTATGAGCAGTTCTTC.

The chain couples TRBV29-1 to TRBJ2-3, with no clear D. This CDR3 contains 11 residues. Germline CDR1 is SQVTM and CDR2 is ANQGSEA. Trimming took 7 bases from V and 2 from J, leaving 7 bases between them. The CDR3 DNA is TGCAGCGGGCAGTTCACAGATACGCAGTATTTT. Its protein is CSGQFTDTQYF.

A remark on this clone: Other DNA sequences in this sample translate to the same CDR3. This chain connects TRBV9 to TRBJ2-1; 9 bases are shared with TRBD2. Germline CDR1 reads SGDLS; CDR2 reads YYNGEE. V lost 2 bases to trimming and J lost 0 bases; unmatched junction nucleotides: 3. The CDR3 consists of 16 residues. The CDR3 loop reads CASSVRSGSSYNEQFF. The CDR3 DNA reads TGTGCCAGCAGCGTCCGTAGCGGGAGCTCCTACAATGAGCAGTTCTTC.

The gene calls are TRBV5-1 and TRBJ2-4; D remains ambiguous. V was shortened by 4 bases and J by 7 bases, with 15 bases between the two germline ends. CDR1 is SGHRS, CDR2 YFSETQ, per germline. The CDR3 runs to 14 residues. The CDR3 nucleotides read TGCGCCAGCAGCCTCCGGGCCCCTGGGAACATTCAGTACTTC. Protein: CASSLRAPGNIQYF.

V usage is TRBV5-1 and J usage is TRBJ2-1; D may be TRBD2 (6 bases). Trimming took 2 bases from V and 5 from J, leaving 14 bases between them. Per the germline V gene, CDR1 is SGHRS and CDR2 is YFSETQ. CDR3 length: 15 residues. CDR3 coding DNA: TGCGCCAGCAGCTTAATAGCGGAACTAAACAATGAGCAGTTCTTC. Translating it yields CASSLIAELNNEQFF. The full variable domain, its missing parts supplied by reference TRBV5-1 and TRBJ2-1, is KAGVTQTPRYLIKTRGQQVTLSCSPISGHRSVSWYQQTPGQGLQFLFEYFSETQRNKGNFPGRFSGRQFSNSRSEMNVSTLELGDSALYLCASSLIAELNNEQFFGPGTRLTVL.

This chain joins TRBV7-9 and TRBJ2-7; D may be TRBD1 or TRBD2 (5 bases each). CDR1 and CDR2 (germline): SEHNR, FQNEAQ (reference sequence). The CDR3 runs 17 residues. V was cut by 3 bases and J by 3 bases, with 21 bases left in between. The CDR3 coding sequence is TGTGCCAGCAGCTTGGACCTACCGGGGCCCAACAGCTACGAGCAGTACTTC. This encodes CASSLDLPGPNSYEQYF.

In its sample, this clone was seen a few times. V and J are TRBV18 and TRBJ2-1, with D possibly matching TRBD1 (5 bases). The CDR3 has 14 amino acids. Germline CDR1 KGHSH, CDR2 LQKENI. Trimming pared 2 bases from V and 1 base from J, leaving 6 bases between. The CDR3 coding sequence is TGTGCCAGCTCACCAGCAGGGTCCTACAATGAGCAGTTCTTC. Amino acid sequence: CASSPAGSYNEQFF.

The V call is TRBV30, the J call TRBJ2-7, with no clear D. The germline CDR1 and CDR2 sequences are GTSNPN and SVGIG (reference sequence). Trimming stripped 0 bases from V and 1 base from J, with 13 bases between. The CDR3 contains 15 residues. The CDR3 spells CAWSVGLGRSYEQYF. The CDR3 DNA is TGTGCCTGGAGTGTCGGATTGGGCAGGTCCTACGAGCAGTACTTC.

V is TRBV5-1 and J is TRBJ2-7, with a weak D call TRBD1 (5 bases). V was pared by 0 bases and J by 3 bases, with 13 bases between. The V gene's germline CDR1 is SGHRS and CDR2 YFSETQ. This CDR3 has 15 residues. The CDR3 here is CASSLVVDKYYEQYF. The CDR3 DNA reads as TGCGCCAGCAGCTTGGTAGTGGACAAGTACTACGAGCAGTACTTC.

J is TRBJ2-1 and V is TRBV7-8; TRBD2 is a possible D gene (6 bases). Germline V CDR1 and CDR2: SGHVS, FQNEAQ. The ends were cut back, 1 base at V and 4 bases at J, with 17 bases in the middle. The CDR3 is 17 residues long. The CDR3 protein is CASSLGLAASLYNEQFF. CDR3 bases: TGTGCCAGCAGCTTAGGGTTAGCGGCTAGTCTTTACAATGAGCAGTTCTTC.

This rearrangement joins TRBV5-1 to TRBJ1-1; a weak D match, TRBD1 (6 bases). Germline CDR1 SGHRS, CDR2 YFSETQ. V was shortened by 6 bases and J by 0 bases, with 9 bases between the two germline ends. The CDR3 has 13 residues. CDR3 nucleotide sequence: TGCGCCAGCAAGGGGGTGATGAACACTGAAGCTTTCTTT. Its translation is CASKGVMNTEAFF.

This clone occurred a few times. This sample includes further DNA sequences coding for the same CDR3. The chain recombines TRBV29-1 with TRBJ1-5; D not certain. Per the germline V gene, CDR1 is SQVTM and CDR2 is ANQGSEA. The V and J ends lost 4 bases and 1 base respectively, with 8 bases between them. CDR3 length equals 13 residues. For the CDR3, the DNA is TGCAGCGTTGCCGCGGGAAGCAATCAGCCCCAGCATTTT. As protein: CSVAAGSNQPQHF. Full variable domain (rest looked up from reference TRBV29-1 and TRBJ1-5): SAVISQKPSRDICQRGTSLTIQCQVDSQVTMMFWYRQQPGQSLTLIATANQGSEATYESGFVIDKFPISRPNLTFSTLTVSNMSPEDSSIYLCSVAAGSNQPQHFGDGTRLSIL.

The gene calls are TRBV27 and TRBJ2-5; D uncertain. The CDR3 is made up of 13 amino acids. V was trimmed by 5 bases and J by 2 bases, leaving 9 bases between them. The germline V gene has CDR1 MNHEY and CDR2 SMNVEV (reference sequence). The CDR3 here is CASSIMEQETQYF. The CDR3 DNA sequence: TGTGCCAGCAGTATAATGGAGCAAGAGACCCAGTACTTC.

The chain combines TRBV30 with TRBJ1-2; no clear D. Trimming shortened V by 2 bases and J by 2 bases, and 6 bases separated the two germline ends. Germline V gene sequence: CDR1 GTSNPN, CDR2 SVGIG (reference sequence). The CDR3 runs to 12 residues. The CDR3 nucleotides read TGTGCCTGGAGTCCGAGCAACTATGGCTACACCTTC. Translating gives CAWSPSNYGYTF.

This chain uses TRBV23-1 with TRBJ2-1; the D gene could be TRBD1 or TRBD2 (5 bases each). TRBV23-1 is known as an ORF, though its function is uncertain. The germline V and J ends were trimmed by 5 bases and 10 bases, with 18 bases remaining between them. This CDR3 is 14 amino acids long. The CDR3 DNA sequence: TGCGCCAGCAGTAGGTCGGGGCTATGGGTGGAGCAGTTCTTC. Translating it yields CASSRSGLWVEQFF.

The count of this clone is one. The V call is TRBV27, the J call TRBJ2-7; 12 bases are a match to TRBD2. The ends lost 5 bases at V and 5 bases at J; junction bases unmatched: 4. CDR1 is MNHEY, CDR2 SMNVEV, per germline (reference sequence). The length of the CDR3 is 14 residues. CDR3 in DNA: TGTGCCAGCAGTCTCTCTAGCGGGAGGGACGAGCAGTACTTC. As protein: CASSLSSGRDEQYF.

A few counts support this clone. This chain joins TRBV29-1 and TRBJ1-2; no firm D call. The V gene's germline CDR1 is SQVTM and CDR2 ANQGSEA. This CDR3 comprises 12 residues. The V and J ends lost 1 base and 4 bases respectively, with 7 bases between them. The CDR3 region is CSVEATSYGYTF. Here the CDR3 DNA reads TGCAGCGTTGAAGCGACCAGCTATGGCTACACCTTC.

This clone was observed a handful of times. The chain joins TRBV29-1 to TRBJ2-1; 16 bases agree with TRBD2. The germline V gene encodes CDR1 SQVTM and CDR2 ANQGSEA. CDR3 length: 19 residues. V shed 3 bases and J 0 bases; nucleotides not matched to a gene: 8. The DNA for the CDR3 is TGCAGCGTTGAGGCCCCGGGACTAGCGGGAGGGAGCTCCTACAATGAGCAGTTCTTC. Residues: CSVEAPGLAGGSSYNEQFF.

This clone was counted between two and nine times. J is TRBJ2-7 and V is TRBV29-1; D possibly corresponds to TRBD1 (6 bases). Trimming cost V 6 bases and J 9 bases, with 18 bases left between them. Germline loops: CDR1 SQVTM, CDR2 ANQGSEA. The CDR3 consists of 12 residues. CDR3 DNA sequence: TGCAGCGTCCCCCAGGGGCAGGGCCTGCAGTACTTC. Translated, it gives CSVPQGQGLQYF.